Each of the 21 T cell receptor beta chains below was sequenced from the same sample in a study of T cell repertoires in cytomegalovirus infection. TCRdb re-analysed the reads in MiXCR, keeping a single row per CDR3 protein. Of under 200,000 distinct CDR3 sequences listed, 17% are singletons. Sequenced: CD8+ T cells from PBMCs. Receptors were obtained from a human donor in good health (CMV status not recorded). Some clones in this sample may be carry-over from other donors' samples.

The table lists this clonotype with a few counts. The chain uses TRBV28 and TRBJ2-3; unclear D gene. Germline CDR1 reads MDHEN; CDR2 reads SYDVKM. CDR3 length: 16 residues. The ends were cut back, 6 bases at V and 1 base at J, with 17 bases in the middle. CDR3 in DNA: TGTGCCAGCAGCCCAGATTTAAGTCGGGGCACAGATACGCAGTATTTT. Its translation is CASSPDLSRGTDTQYF.

This clonotype showed up many times. V gene TRBV4-3 combines with J gene TRBJ1-2; 10 positions match TRBD1. There are 15 residues in the CDR3. With V trimmed by 0 bases and J by 7 bases, 5 bases remained unmatched. Germline CDR1 LGHNA, CDR2 YSLEER. This CDR3 is CASSQDRQGATGYTF. CDR3 nucleotide sequence: TGCGCCAGCAGCCAAGATAGACAGGGGGCGACTGGCTACACCTTC.

This clonotype occurred a few times. The chain links TRBV6-6 to TRBJ1-5; weak D call: TRBD1 (5 bases). Germline CDR1 is MNHNY and CDR2 is SVGAGI (reference sequence). This CDR3 is 15 amino acids long. V gave up 4 bases and J gave up 0 bases, with 10 bases separating them. CDR3 coding DNA: TGTGCCAGCAGTTCCCAGGGAAATAGCAATCAGCCCCAGCATTTT. This codes for CASSSQGNSNQPQHF.

This clonotype was picked up a small number of times. The chain recombines TRBV7-2 with TRBJ2-1; D gene uncertain. This CDR3 contains 15 residues. Trimming stripped 4 bases from V and 2 bases from J, with 12 bases between. Germline CDR1 reads SGHTA; CDR2 reads FQGNSA. The chain's CDR3 is CASSSSRRPYNEQFF. In DNA, the CDR3 is TGTGCCAGCAGCTCATCCAGACGACCCTACAATGAGCAGTTCTTC.

V and J are TRBV11-2 and TRBJ2-5; 13 nucleotides agree with TRBD2. Germline lookup yields CDR1 SGHAT and CDR2 FQNNGV. The CDR3 consists of 19 residues. V was clipped by 5 bases and J by 5 bases; unmatched bases: 17. This CDR3 reads CASSHGVRLAGGREETQYF. CDR3 in DNA: TGTGCCAGCAGCCATGGGGTTAGACTAGCGGGAGGCCGGGAGGAGACCCAGTACTTC.

This clonotype was counted at least ten times. The CDR3 nucleotides read TGTGCCAGCAGTTACTCAATGAGCGATGAGCAGTTCTTC. It translates to CASSYSMSDEQFF. The V and J genes are TRBV6-2 or TRBV6-3 and TRBJ2-1; no firm D call. The CDR3 runs 13 residues. The V and J ends lost 0 bases and 8 bases respectively, with 8 bases between them. Germline CDR1 reads MNHEY; CDR2 reads SVGEGT.

Only a few counts were recorded for this clonotype. The rearrangement uses TRBV7-3 and TRBJ2-7; D gene ambiguous. The CDR3 length is 15 residues. CDR1 is SGHTA and CDR2 is FQGTGA in the germline V gene. The V gene lost 3 bases and the J gene lost 5 bases, with 17 bases spanning the gap. The CDR3 DNA follows: TGTGCCAGCAGCTTTGGGGTAGGAATGGAAAACGAGCAGTACTTC. This translates into CASSFGVGMENEQYF.

This clonotype occurred many times. The chain links TRBV6-2 or TRBV6-3 to TRBJ2-1; tentative D call: TRBD2 (5 bases). Trimming removed 5 bases at V and 6 bases at J, with 8 bases between. Germline V lookup: CDR1 MNHEY, CDR2 SVGEGT. The CDR3 sequence is 12 residues long. CDR3: CASSLDSNEQFF. CDR3 coding DNA: TGTGCCAGCAGTCTGGACTCCAATGAGCAGTTCTTC.

A word on this clonotype: One junction end does not reproduce the germline sequence, and a read error may be involved. This rearrangement joins TRBV6-2 or TRBV6-3 to TRBJ1-2, with D unresolved. The germline CDR1 and CDR2 sequences are MNHEY and SVGEGT. The CDR3 is made up of 13 amino acids. As DNA, the CDR3 is TGTGCCAGCACGAAGAGTGACTACTATAGCTACACCTTC. Translating gives CASTKSDYYSYTF.

J is TRBJ2-5 and V is TRBV7-6; the match to TRBD2 covers 12 bases. There are 16 residues in the CDR3. The V and J ends lost 5 bases and 6 bases, in that order; junction bases with no gene match: 10. Germline-derived CDR1 and CDR2 are SGHVS and FNYEAQ. CDR3 residues: CASSNPTSGGLKTQYF. The CDR3 region has the DNA TGTGCCAGCAGCAACCCGACTAGCGGGGGATTAAAGACCCAGTACTTC.

This chain uses TRBV6-2 or TRBV6-3 with TRBJ2-1; possible D gene TRBD2, 5 bases. V gave up 4 bases and J gave up 9 bases, with 13 bases separating them. The CDR3 is 13 residues long. In germline, CDR1 is MNHEY, CDR2 SVGEGT. The CDR3 DNA reads as TGTGCCAGCAGTTCCCTACCCCGGGGTGAGCAGTTCTTC. This codes for CASSSLPRGEQFF.

The CDR3 sequence: CASSFGENYEQYF. CDR3 nucleotides: TGTGCCAGCAGCTTTGGGGAGAACTACGAGCAGTACTTC. V is TRBV7-9 and J is TRBJ2-7; possibly TRBD2 for D (5 bases). The CDR3 has 13 residues. Trimming removed 3 bases from V and 3 bases from J, with 9 bases in between. Per germline, CDR1 SEHNR and CDR2 FQNEAQ (reference sequence). The full variable domain, with the rest looked up from reference TRBV7-9 and TRBJ2-7, is DTGVSQNPRHKITKRGQNVTFRCDPISEHNRLYWYRQTLGQGPEFLTYFQNEAQLEKSRLLSDRFSAERPKGSFSTLEIQRTEQGDSAMYLCASSFGENYEQYFGPGTRLTVT.

V is TRBV7-8 and J is TRBJ2-5, with D uncertain. Germline loops: CDR1 SGHVS, CDR2 FQNEAQ. The CDR3 covers 13 residues. Deletions cut 1 base from V and 5 bases from J, with 8 bases between. CDR3 nucleotide sequence: TGTGCCAGCAGCTTAGTAGGACGTGAGACCCAGTACTTC. Protein: CASSLVGRETQYF.

The genes are TRBV28 and TRBJ2-6; 8 nucleotides agree with TRBD1. Germline-derived CDR1 and CDR2 are MDHEN and SYDVKM. The trim removed 4 bases at V and 4 bases at J, leaving 6 bases unmatched. The CDR3 sequence is 16 residues long. As DNA, the CDR3 is TGTGCCAGCAGTTCGAACAGGGGGGTCGGGGCCAACGTCCTGACTTTC. This codes for CASSSNRGVGANVLTF.

For this clonotype: Compared with germline, one end of the junction differs, possibly owing to a read error. The chain recombines TRBV6-2 or TRBV6-3 with TRBJ2-7, with TRBD2 matching over 8 bases. The CDR3 has 16 amino acids. Germline assignment: CDR1 MNHEY and CDR2 SVGEGT. CDR3 region: CASSYSPSGYSYEQYF. The CDR3 DNA sequence: TGTGCCAGTAGTTACTCACCTAGCGGGTACTCCTACGAGCAGTACTTC.

The rearrangement joins TRBV14 to TRBJ1-2; D unclear. With 0 bases removed from V and 0 bases from J, the gap between germline ends came to 5 bases. The germline CDR1 and CDR2 sequences are SGHDN and FVKESK. The CDR3 contains 14 residues. The CDR3 bases are TGTGCCAGCAGCCAAGAGTCCACTAACTATGGCTACACCTTC. Encoded protein: CASSQESTNYGYTF.

This clonotype was observed a few times. The rearrangement links TRBV2 to TRBJ1-3; D perhaps matches TRBD1 (6 bases). The length of the CDR3 is 13 residues. V lost 7 bases, J lost 7 bases, and 14 bases lay in between. In germline, CDR1 is SNHLY, CDR2 FYNNEI. The CDR3 loop is CASTWSQGNTIYF. The CDR3 DNA sequence: TGTGCCAGCACTTGGTCTCAGGGGAACACCATATATTTT.

The chain combines TRBV7-9 with TRBJ2-1; possible D gene TRBD1, 6 bases. The germline V gene has CDR1 SEHNR and CDR2 FQNEAQ (reference sequence). The germline V and J ends were trimmed by 8 bases and 6 bases, with 23 bases remaining between them. This CDR3 has 16 amino acids. CDR3 sequence (DNA): TGTGCCAGCCGCTCAACGAACACAGGGTTTGGCAATGAGCAGTTCTTC. Translation gives CASRSTNTGFGNEQFF.

This clonotype was detected many times. The chain combines TRBV28 with TRBJ2-7; D could derive from TRBD1 or TRBD2 (5 bases each). V was shortened by 9 bases and J by 5 bases, with 8 bases between the two germline ends. Looked up from germline, CDR1 is MDHEN and CDR2 is SYDVKM. The length of the CDR3 is 10 residues. CDR3 in amino acids: CASGTDEQYF. As DNA, the CDR3 is TGTGCCAGTGGGACGGACGAGCAGTACTTC.

This clonotype appeared many times. J is TRBJ1-2 and V is TRBV7-8; D might be TRBD1 (6 bases). From germline, CDR1 is SGHVS and CDR2 FQNEAQ. The CDR3 consists of 15 residues. V gave up 7 bases and J gave up 2 bases, with 17 bases separating them. The CDR3 DNA sequence: TGTGCCAGCAAGTTTCGCCCAGGGGACAACTATGGCTACACCTTC. It is translated as CASKFRPGDNYGYTF. Together with reference TRBV7-8 and TRBJ1-2, the CDR3 gives the full variable domain: GAGVSQSPRYKVAKRGQDVALRCDPISGHVSLFWYQQALGQGPEFLTYFQNEAQLDKSGLPSDRFFAERPEGSVSTLKIQRTQQEDSAVYLCASKFRPGDNYGYTFGSGTRLTVV.

The J gene is TRBJ1-1, the V gene TRBV4-2; TRBD1 is a possible D gene (5 bases). In germline, CDR1 is LGHNA, CDR2 YNFKEQ. CDR3 length: 15 amino acids. V was clipped by 4 bases and J by 6 bases, with 18 bases between them. This CDR3 reads CASSPPGGGRAEAFF. DNA of the CDR3: TGTGCCAGCAGCCCCCCGGGGGGTGGAAGGGCTGAAGCTTTCTTT.